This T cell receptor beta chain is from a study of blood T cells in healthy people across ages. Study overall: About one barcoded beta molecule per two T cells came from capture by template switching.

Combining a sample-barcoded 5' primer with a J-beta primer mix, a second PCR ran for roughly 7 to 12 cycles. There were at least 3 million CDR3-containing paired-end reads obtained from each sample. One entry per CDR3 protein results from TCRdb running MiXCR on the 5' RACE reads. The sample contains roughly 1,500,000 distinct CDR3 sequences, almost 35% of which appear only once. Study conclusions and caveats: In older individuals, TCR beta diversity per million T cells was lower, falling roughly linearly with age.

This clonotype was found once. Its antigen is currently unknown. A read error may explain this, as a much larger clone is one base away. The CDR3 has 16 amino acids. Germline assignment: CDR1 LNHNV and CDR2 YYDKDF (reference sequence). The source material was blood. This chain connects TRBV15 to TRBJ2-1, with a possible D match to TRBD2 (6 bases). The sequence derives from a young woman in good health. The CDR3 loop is CATGRPRGRPDNEQFF. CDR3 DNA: TGTGCCACCGGCAGACCGCGGGGTCGGCCCGACAATGAGCAGTTCTTC.